The text below deals with one T cell receptor beta chain. Its antigen is unknown. No per-base quality is available; no much larger clone lies one base away. TCRbeta CDR3 regions were amplified from genomic DNA using the immunoSEQ Assay, a bias-controlled multiplex PCR. The study's own analysis went as follows. The number of nucleated cells in each sample was estimated by amplification of reference gene primers within the assay. To quantify the absolute abundance of each unique TCRbeta CDR3 rearrangement, sequence reads were collapsed and filtered. Productive Simpson clonality was computed per sample as the square root of Simpson's diversity index over productive rearrangements. TCRdb stores this immuneACCESS table with in-frame sequences only. Part of the clones is absent; in the studies checked, under half of the shortfall reflects unresolved V genes, and no reason is known for the rest. The DNA gave D and trimming, while V, J and clone size come from that table. Across this sample there are fewer than 350,000 clones, with more than 75% seen only once. Jointly, the top ten make up about 2.2% of the sample.

The CDR3 contains 15 residues, cysteine and phenylalanine counted. The read is trimmed to its CDR3 DNA, 45 bases read in frame from base 1. Based on the germline V gene, the CDR1 and CDR2 sequences are MDHEN and SYDVKM. V is reduced by 3 bases and J by 11 bases, leaving a spacing of 20 bases between them. The data belong to a study of blood T cell repertoires in COVID-19 (dated by TCRdb to 2019 to 2021). Concerning the study at large: Samples covering the acute and convalescent phases of COVID-19 were provided by collaborators in the United States, Italy and Spain. The material from the prospective study consisted of cDNA or gDNA derived from T cells, B-cell-depleted T cells, or PBMCs. The sample metadata nearly always contained a de-identified subject ID, COVID-19 status, age in years and sex. HLA class I and class II types, where available, came from metadata supplied by the sample provider rather than from assay-based typing. Subjects who had been exposed to COVID-19, were actively infected with it, or had recovered from it provided the deeply sampled blood TCRbeta repertoires that made up the dataset. Samples were obtained from the ongoing ImmuneRACE study (first 160 participants) and from 1,254 subjects provided by 6 global collaborators. The repertoires were released in a freely available public database meant as a resource for research on the immune response to SARS-CoV-2.

What the authors observed across the whole study: The quantity of clinical and demographic metadata differed by source and by participant and was supplied without curation.

Another Seattle source contributed samples from volunteer blood donors who had recovered from COVID-19. The collaborating institutions used their own protocols to collect whole blood in K2EDTA tubes. For TCRbeta analysis, collaborator samples were shipped as frozen whole blood, as isolated PBMCs, or as DNA extracted from either sample type. The specimen sequenced was peripheral blood. The receptor chain draws on TRBV28 and TRBJ1-5, with the D gene not confidently named. The TCR comes from a woman aged 25 to 45 who had recovered from COVID-19. CDR3 loop: CASSFQSPGKVTQHF. The DNA sequence is given as TGTGCCAGCAGTTTTCAGTCTCCCGGGAAGGTGACCCAGCATTTT.